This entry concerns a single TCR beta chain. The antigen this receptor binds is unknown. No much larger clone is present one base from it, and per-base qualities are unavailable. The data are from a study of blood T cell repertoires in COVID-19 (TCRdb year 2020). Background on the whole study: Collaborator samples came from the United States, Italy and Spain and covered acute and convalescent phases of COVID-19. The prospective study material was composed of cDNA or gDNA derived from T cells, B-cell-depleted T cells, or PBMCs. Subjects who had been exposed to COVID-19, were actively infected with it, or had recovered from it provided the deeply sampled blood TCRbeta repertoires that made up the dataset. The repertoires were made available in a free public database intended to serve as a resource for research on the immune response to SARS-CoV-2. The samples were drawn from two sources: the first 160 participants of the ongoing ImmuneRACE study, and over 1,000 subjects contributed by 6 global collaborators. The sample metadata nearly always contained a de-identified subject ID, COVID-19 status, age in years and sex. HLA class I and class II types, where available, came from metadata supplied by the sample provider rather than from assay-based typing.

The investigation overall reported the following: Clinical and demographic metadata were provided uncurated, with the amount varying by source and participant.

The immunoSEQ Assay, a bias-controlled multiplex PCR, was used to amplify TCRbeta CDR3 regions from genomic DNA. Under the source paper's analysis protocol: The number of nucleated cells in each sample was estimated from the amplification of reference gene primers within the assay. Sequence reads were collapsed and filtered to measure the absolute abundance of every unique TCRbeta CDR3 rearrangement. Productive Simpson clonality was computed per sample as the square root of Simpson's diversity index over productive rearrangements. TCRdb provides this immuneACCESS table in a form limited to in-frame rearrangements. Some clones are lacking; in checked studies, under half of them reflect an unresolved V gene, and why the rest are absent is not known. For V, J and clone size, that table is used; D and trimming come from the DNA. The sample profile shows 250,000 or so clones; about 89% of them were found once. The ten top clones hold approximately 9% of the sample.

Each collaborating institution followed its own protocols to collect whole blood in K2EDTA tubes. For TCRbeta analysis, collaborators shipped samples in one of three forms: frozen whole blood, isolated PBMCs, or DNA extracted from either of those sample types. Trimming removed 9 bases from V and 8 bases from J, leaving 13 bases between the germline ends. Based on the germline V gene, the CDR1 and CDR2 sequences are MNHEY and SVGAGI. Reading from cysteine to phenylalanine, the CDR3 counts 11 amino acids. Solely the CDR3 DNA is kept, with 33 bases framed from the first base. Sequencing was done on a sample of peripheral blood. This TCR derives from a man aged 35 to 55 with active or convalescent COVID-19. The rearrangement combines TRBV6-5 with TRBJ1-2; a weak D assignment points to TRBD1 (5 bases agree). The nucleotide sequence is TGTGCCAGGGGGGAGGTCTCCGGCTACACCTTC. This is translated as CARGEVSGYTF.